Each of the 27 T cell receptor beta chains below was sequenced from the same sample in a study of blood T cell repertoires in COVID-19. The protocol was immunoSEQ multiplex PCR, while the TCRdb copy is restricted to in-frame clones and leaves out a portion. The sample includes 160,000 or so clones, 70% to 90% seen only once; the top ten take approximately 10%. The sample comprised peripheral blood. Source of these receptors: a human donor in a cohort sampled during active COVID-19.

The chain is built from TRBV6-1 and TRBJ2-1; 9 bases are a match to TRBD1. CDR3 length: 13 amino acids. The germline gives CDR1 MNHNS, CDR2 SASEGT. With V trimmed by 6 bases and J by 10 bases, 7 bases remained unmatched. CDR3 amino acids: CASSTGTGREQFF. The CDR3 DNA sequence: TGTGCCAGCAGCACCGGGACAGGGCGGGAGCAGTTCTTC.

The V and J genes are TRBV3-1 (or the pseudogene TRBV3-2) and TRBJ2-5, with D perhaps TRBD2 (5 bases). The germline gives CDR1 LGHDT, CDR2 YNNKEL (reference sequence). Between the trimmed V and J ends, which lost 4 bases and 3 bases, there was a span of 12 bases. The CDR3 runs to 14 residues. The CDR3: CASSPRTVKETQYF. In DNA, the CDR3 is TGTGCCAGCAGCCCAAGGACTGTTAAAGAGACCCAGTACTTC.

The chain employs TRBV19 and TRBJ1-2; D gene unclear. This CDR3 is 15 amino acids long. Germline CDR1 reads LNHDA; CDR2 reads SQIVND (reference sequence). Trimming pared 6 bases from V and 2 bases from J, leaving 16 bases between. DNA of the CDR3: TGTGCCAGTAGCCTTATATCGTCAGGAAACTATGGCTACACCTTC. Encoded protein: CASSLISSGNYGYTF.

The CDR3 bases are TGTGCCAGCAGTTTGACTAGCGGGAGCACCGGGGAGCTGTTTTTT. It codes for CASSLTSGSTGELFF. This sequence joins TRBV2 and TRBJ2-2; 12 nucleotides line up with TRBD2. Trimming removed 5 bases from V and 4 bases from J; junction bases left unmatched: 2. Germline V gene data show CDR1 as SNHLY and CDR2 as FYNNEI. CDR3 length: 15 residues.

Note on this clone: A read error may explain this, as a much larger clone is one base away. J is TRBJ2-1 and V is TRBV11-3, with TRBD2 matching over 10 bases. V dropped 5 bases and J dropped 3; count of bases not matched to a gene: 1. The CDR3 extends over 14 amino acids. Germline lookup yields CDR1 SGHNT and CDR2 YENEEA. The CDR3 DNA is TGTGCCAGCAGCAGCGGGAGGGGCTACAATGAGCAGTTCTTC. Encoded protein: CASSSGRGYNEQFF.

The chain combines TRBV5-5 with TRBJ1-3, with a tentative D call TRBD1 (5 bases). The CDR3 contains 16 residues. V was clipped by 4 bases and J by 0 bases, with 14 bases between them. Germline V gene data show CDR1 as SGHKS and CDR2 as YYEKEE (reference sequence). The CDR3 nucleotides read TGTGCCAGCAGCCTGATCGACAGCACCTCTGGAAACACCATATATTTT. Residues: CASSLIDSTSGNTIYF. Filled out from reference TRBV5-5 and TRBJ1-3, the complete variable domain reads DAGVTQSPTHLIKTRGQQVTLRCSPISGHKSVSWYQQVLGQGPQFIFQYYEKEERGRGNFPDRFSARQFPNYSSELNVNALLLGDSALYLCASSLIDSTSGNTIYFGEGSWLTVV.

In its sample, this clone was seen many times. Compared with germline, one end of the junction differs, possibly owing to a read error. This chain uses TRBV6-5 with TRBJ1-2; TRBD1 might be the D (6 bases). The CDR3 is 13 residues long. The germline CDR1 and CDR2 sequences are MNHEY and SVGAGI. DNA of the CDR3: TGTGCCAGCAGTCCGCCGGACAGAGCGTCGAGGGCCTTC. Protein: CASSPPDRASRAF.

The V call is TRBV9, the J call TRBJ2-3, with TRBD2 matching 8 bases. Trimming cost V 3 bases and J 6 bases; bases outside gene matches: 12. The germline V gene has CDR1 SGDLS and CDR2 YYNGEE. This CDR3 has 16 residues. The chain's CDR3 is CASSEAIAGPGDTQYF. CDR3 DNA sequence: TGTGCCAGCAGCGAGGCCATAGCGGGGCCGGGTGATACGCAGTATTTT. The entire variable domain, with the rest obtained from reference TRBV9 and TRBJ2-3, is as follows: DSGVTQTPKHLITATGQRVTLRCSPRSGDLSVYWYQQSLDQGLQFLIQYYNGEERAKGNILERFSAQQFPDLHSELNLSSLELGDSALYFCASSEAIAGPGDTQYFGPGTRLTVL.

The chain recombines TRBV5-1 with TRBJ2-1; D possibly corresponds to TRBD2 (6 bases). Per the germline V gene, CDR1 is SGHRS and CDR2 is YFSETQ. The germline V and J ends were trimmed by 7 bases and 4 bases, with 12 bases remaining between them. The CDR3 is 13 amino acids. This CDR3 reads CASSIGGYNEQFF. CDR3 in DNA: TGCGCCAGCTCTATCGGGGGTTACAATGAGCAGTTCTTC.

This clone has more than one count but fewer than ten. The chain is built from TRBV5-1 and TRBJ2-7, with 12 bases lining up with TRBD2. Germline V CDR1 and CDR2: SGHRS, YFSETQ. The CDR3 has 16 residues. The V segment lost 4 bases and the J segment 4 bases; nucleotides outside the gene matches: 9. CDR3 amino acids: CASSPGASGRVYEQYF. Written as DNA, the CDR3 is TGCGCCAGCAGCCCCGGGGCTAGCGGGAGGGTTTACGAGCAGTACTTC.

Only a few counts were recorded for this clone. The rearrangement links TRBV5-4 to TRBJ2-3; D is unclear. CDR1 SGHNT and CDR2 YYREEE come from the germline V gene (reference sequence). Trimming cost V 3 bases and J 1 base, with 12 bases left between them. The CDR3 has 15 residues. The CDR3: CASSSINRGTDTQYF. Written as DNA, the CDR3 is TGTGCCAGCAGCTCAATCAATCGGGGCACAGATACGCAGTATTTT.

The chain joins TRBV5-1 to TRBJ2-1, with 8 positions matching TRBD2. CDR3 length equals 14 residues. J lost 5 bases, V lost 5 bases, and 6 bases had no gene match. The germline CDR1 and CDR2 sequences are SGHRS and YFSETQ. The CDR3 bases are TGCGCCAGCAGACCCGGGACTAGAGACAATGAGCAGTTCTTC. Translated, it gives CASRPGTRDNEQFF.

The chain employs TRBV7-2 and TRBJ2-5, with TRBD2 identical over 7 bases. The CDR3 consists of 15 residues. J gave up 5 bases and V 1 base, and 7 bases lay outside the gene matches. Germline CDR1 is SGHTA and CDR2 is FQGNSA. The CDR3 DNA reads TGTGCCAGCAGCTTAGTCGGGGGGACTGAGGAGACCCAGTACTTC. Protein product: CASSLVGGTEETQYF.

This clone was seen a handful of times. The rearrangement uses TRBV27 and TRBJ2-7, with TRBD1 matching 10 bases. Germline V CDR1 and CDR2: MNHEY, SMNVEV (reference sequence). The length of the CDR3 is 17 residues. V dropped 7 bases and J dropped 6; count of bases not matched to a gene: 18. The CDR3 loop is CASTSRVWVGQGTEQYF. For the CDR3, the DNA is TGTGCCAGCACCTCCAGGGTCTGGGTGGGACAGGGGACCGAGCAGTACTTC.

V usage is TRBV15 and J usage is TRBJ1-2; D perhaps matches TRBD1 (6 bases). Trimming took off 3 bases at V and 3 bases at J, with 11 bases between the two ends. Germline CDR1 and CDR2: LNHNV and YYDKDF (reference sequence). The CDR3 sequence is 14 residues long. CDR3 sequence: CATSRDSPHYGYTF. The CDR3 nucleotides read TGTGCCACCAGCAGGGACAGTCCCCACTATGGCTACACCTTC.

The CDR3 DNA is TGTGCCAGCAGCGGACAGATGAACACCGGGGAGCTGTTTTTT. Encoded protein: CASSGQMNTGELFF. This sequence joins TRBV11-3 and TRBJ2-2, with a possible D match to TRBD1 (6 bases). CDR1 and CDR2 from the germline V gene are SGHNT and YENEEA. This CDR3 region has 14 residues. V lost 5 bases to trimming and J lost 1 base, with 8 bases between them.

This clone was seen more than once but under ten times. The CDR3: CASSRGGFRGTDTQYF. Written as DNA, the CDR3 is TGTGCCAGCAGCCGGGGCGGATTTCGGGGGACAGATACGCAGTATTTT. This sequence joins TRBV5-8 and TRBJ2-3, with D possibly TRBD2 on 6 matching bases. Germline values: CDR1 SGHTS, CDR2 YDEGEE. The ends were cut back, 4 bases at V and 3 bases at J, with 18 bases in the middle. This CDR3 has 16 residues.

J is TRBJ2-7 and V is TRBV2; 11 nucleotides align to TRBD2. The CDR3 is 15 amino acids. V lost 2 bases, J lost 7 bases, and 7 bases stayed unmatched. Per germline, CDR1 SNHLY and CDR2 FYNNEI. The CDR3 DNA reads as TGTGCCAGCAGTGAAACCCTAGCGGGAGGTCAAGAGCAGTACTTC. Residues: CASSETLAGGQEQYF.

The chain recombines TRBV4-1 with TRBJ2-7; 10 nucleotides align to TRBD1. The J segment lost 5 bases and the V segment lost 4 bases, leaving 8 bases of the junction unmatched. The CDR3 runs to 15 residues. Germline CDR1 is MGHRA and CDR2 is YSYEKL. Here the CDR3 reads CASSRIGQGGNEQYF. In DNA form, the CDR3 reads TGCGCCAGCAGCCGGATCGGACAGGGGGGAAACGAGCAGTACTTC.

V and J are TRBV7-8 and TRBJ1-6; D is possibly TRBD1 (6 bases). The CDR3 has 14 amino acids. V was shortened by 7 bases and J by 10 bases, with 17 bases between the two germline ends. From germline, CDR1 is SGHVS and CDR2 FQNEAQ. The CDR3 sequence: CASTLDSIGSPLHF. The CDR3 DNA reads TGTGCCAGCACTCTGGACAGTATAGGCTCACCCCTCCACTTT.

This chain joins TRBV7-2 and TRBJ1-4, with a weak D call TRBD1 (6 bases). This CDR3 has 15 residues. V dropped 0 bases and J dropped 5 bases, with 10 bases sitting between them. Germline CDR1 and CDR2: SGHTA and FQGNSA. Here the CDR3 reads CASSLAGGGNEKLFF. CDR3 bases: TGTGCCAGCAGCTTAGCCGGTGGGGGCAATGAAAAACTGTTTTTT.

The chain has TRBV6-2 or TRBV6-3 and TRBJ1-6; a weak D match, TRBD1 (6 bases). The CDR3 runs 14 residues. The V end lost 6 bases, the J end lost 6 bases, and 12 bases lay between the germline ends. Germline assignment: CDR1 MNHEY and CDR2 SVGEGT. The CDR3 region is CASSSGTTNSPLHF. Here the CDR3 DNA reads TGTGCCAGCAGCTCCGGGACAACTAATTCACCCCTCCACTTT.

The chain joins TRBV4-3 to TRBJ1-6; 8 bases fit TRBD1. Germline CDR1 LGHNA, CDR2 YSLEER. The trim removed 0 bases at V and 9 bases at J, leaving 13 bases unmatched. The CDR3 runs 18 residues. Here the CDR3 DNA reads TGCGCCAGCAGCCAAGAAACAGGGGGAGTCGTATTAGGTTCACCCCTCCACTTT. It yields the protein CASSQETGGVVLGSPLHF.

V and J are TRBV27 and TRBJ2-3; 12 bases match TRBD2. The V gene end was trimmed by 5 bases and the J gene end by 1 base; junction bases not matched to a gene: 13. Germline CDR1 is MNHEY and CDR2 is SMNVEV (reference sequence). The CDR3 has 19 amino acids. The CDR3 DNA reads as TGTGCCAGCAGTCTCGGACAGGGGTGGACTAGCGGGGGCACAGATACGCAGTATTTT. Translated: CASSLGQGWTSGGTDTQYF.

This sequence joins TRBV6-2 or TRBV6-3 and TRBJ2-7, with 10 bases matching TRBD2. This CDR3 comprises 15 residues. Germline trimming cut 6 bases from V and 9 bases from J; bases unmatched to any gene: 14. Germline V gene data show CDR1 as MNHEY and CDR2 as SVGEGT. The CDR3 loop reads CASSLPGLANLMQYF. CDR3 DNA sequence: TGTGCCAGCAGCCTACCGGGACTAGCGAACCTCATGCAGTACTTC.

V and J are TRBV5-3 and TRBJ2-3; 7 positions match TRBD1. TRBV5-3 is marked as an open reading frame, function uncertain. J lost 0 bases, V lost 4 bases, and 8 bases had no gene match. The length of the CDR3 is 16 residues. Here the CDR3 reads CARSLNDRASTDTQYF. The CDR3 DNA sequence: TGTGCCAGAAGCCTGAACGACAGGGCTAGCACAGATACGCAGTATTTT.

V and J are TRBV7-2 and TRBJ2-2, with D perhaps TRBD2 (6 bases). CDR1 SGHTA and CDR2 FQGNSA come from the germline V gene. The CDR3 contains 16 residues. V gave up 6 bases and J gave up 0 bases, with 14 bases separating them. For the CDR3, the DNA is TGTGCCAGCAGGGCCGCGCGGGGACCGAACACCGGGGAGCTGTTTTTT. As protein: CASRAARGPNTGELFF.